The 7 T cell receptor beta chains reported below all come from one sample, sequenced in a study of identical twins (dated by TCRdb to the mid-2010s). Libraries were built with 5' RACE. Sequencing instrument: Illumina HiSeq 2000. The raw public reads went through TCRdb reprocessing: fastp at Q25, MiXCR clone calling, in-frame beta chains kept. A single entry per CDR3 protein holds the most common genes and DNA from its merged rows. Here the sample has hundreds of thousands of distinct CDR3 sequences; more than 6.5% occur a single time. The ten largest account for approximately 0.96% of the sample. The data were also submitted as part of a second study, on yellow fever vaccine responses in identical twins.

What was sequenced was PBMCs. The receptor source for this set is a woman under 30 in good health.

This clonotype was found a few times. The V call is TRBV24-1, the J call TRBJ1-2; D gene ambiguous. The CDR3 is 14 amino acids. CDR1 is KGHDR and CDR2 is SFDVKD in the germline V gene. Trimming removed 0 bases from V and 1 base from J, with 5 bases in between. In nucleotides, the CDR3 is TGTGCCACCAGTGATTTGGCCCGTAACTATGGCTACACCTTC. Translating it yields CATSDLARNYGYTF.

Only a few counts were recorded for this clonotype. The chain uses TRBV15 and TRBJ2-3, with D perhaps TRBD2 (5 bases). The CDR3 runs 16 residues. Germline V gene data show CDR1 as LNHNV and CDR2 as YYDKDF (reference sequence). V was cut by 3 bases and J by 2 bases, with 15 bases left in between. The CDR3 DNA reads TGTGCCACCAGCAGGTTCCGGGGTAGCAACACAGATACGCAGTATTTT. Translated, it gives CATSRFRGSNTDTQYF.

This clonotype has a handful of counts. This chain uses TRBV7-9 with TRBJ2-7; no reliable D call. This CDR3 has 11 amino acids. V was cut by 5 bases and J by 5 bases, with 7 bases left in between. Germline V gene lookup returns CDR1 SEHNR and CDR2 FQNEAQ (reference sequence). For the CDR3, the DNA is TGTGCCAGCAGCGTGGTCCACGAGCAGTACTTC. It translates to CASSVVHEQYF.

V usage is TRBV10-1 and J usage is TRBJ2-1; TRBD2 matches 7 bases. The junction had 7 bases not matched to a gene; V was cut back by 1 base and J by 4 bases. CDR3 length: 16 residues. Germline V gene sequence: CDR1 WNHNN, CDR2 SYGVQD (reference sequence). CDR3: CASSELGASGYNEQFF. For the CDR3, the DNA is TGCGCCAGCAGTGAGTTAGGGGCTAGCGGATACAATGAGCAGTTCTTC.

This clonotype was found a few times. This chain connects TRBV30 to TRBJ1-1, with 9 bases that match TRBD1. The CDR3 extends over 13 amino acids. Trimming took 4 bases from V and 1 from J; bases not matched to a gene: 1. The V gene's germline CDR1 is GTSNPN and CDR2 SVGIG (reference sequence). DNA of the CDR3: TGTGCCTGGAAGGGACAGGGGAACACTGAAGCTTTCTTT. Translating it yields CAWKGQGNTEAFF.

There are many counts of this clonotype. A junction boundary mismatches the germline segment, possibly from a read error. The gene calls are TRBV7-7 and TRBJ2-1; 8 bases agree with TRBD2. The germline CDR1 and CDR2 sequences are SSHAT and FNYEAQ (reference sequence). This CDR3 region has 15 residues. DNA of the CDR3: TGTGCTAGCAGCTTAGGGATACTAGCGGCAAATGAGCAGTTCTTC. Translation: CASSLGILAANEQFF.

V is TRBV29-1 and J is TRBJ2-7, with TRBD1 matching over 9 bases. This CDR3 is 12 amino acids long. Germline CDR1 is SQVTM and CDR2 is ANQGSEA. V shed 7 bases, J shed 7 bases, and the junction held 8 bases outside the gene matches. In DNA form, the CDR3 reads TGCAGCGGCCGACAGGGGGTCGGAGAGCAGTACTTC. It yields the protein CSGRQGVGEQYF.